This TCR beta chain was recovered during a study of shared clonotypes between healthy human individuals. Sequenced by immunoSEQ multiplex PCR; TCRdb stores in-frame clones only, minus some. The sample lists about 660,000 clones, about 74% occurring once. The CDR3 length is 17 residues. The germline V gene encodes CDR1 MGHRA and CDR2 YSYEKL. V was clipped by 0 bases and J by 0 bases, with 11 bases between them. This rearrangement joins TRBV4-1 to TRBJ1-4; D uncertain. The sequenced sample consisted of memory CD4+ T cells sorted from blood. The subset here: CD45RA-negative fraction. This TCR came from a woman in her twenties or thirties in good health. The CDR3 sequence is CASSQDRAEATNEKLFF. CDR3 coding DNA: TGCGCCAGCAGCCAAGATCGGGCAGAAGCAACTAATGAAAAACTGTTTTTT.